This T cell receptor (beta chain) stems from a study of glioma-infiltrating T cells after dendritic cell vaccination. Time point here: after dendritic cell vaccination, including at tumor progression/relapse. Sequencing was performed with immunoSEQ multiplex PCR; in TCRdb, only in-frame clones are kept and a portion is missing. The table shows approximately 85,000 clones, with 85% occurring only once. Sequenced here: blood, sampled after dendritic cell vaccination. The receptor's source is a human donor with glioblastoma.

CDR3 coding DNA: TGTGCCAGTAGTACGCCGGGACAGGGTAATCAGCCCCAGCATTTT. It yields the protein CASSTPGQGNQPQHF. The chain is built from TRBV19 and TRBJ1-5; TRBD1 aligns across 9 bases. The CDR3 extends over 15 amino acids. The V and J ends lost 4 bases and 4 bases, in that order; junction bases with no gene match: 5. The germline V gene has CDR1 LNHDA and CDR2 SQIVND (reference sequence).